The T cell receptor (beta chain) under discussion was sequenced for a study of blood T cell repertoires in COVID-19. Turning to the study itself: The United States, Italy and Spain supplied acute and convalescent COVID-19 samples. T cells, B-cell-depleted T cells, or PBMCs supplied cDNA or gDNA.

The data were produced by immunoSEQ multiplex PCR, yet TCRdb's version contains in-frame clones alone and is incomplete. In the table there are some 260,000 clones, under 90% of which are singletons. With 3 bases removed from V and 4 bases from J, the gap between germline ends came to 11 bases. The CDR3 runs 14 residues. Germline V gene lookup returns CDR1 MNHEY and CDR2 SMNVEV (reference sequence). The rearrangement uses TRBV27 and TRBJ2-3; D remains ambiguous. This receptor was obtained from a man aged 40-49 years who had recovered from COVID-19. The specimen sequenced was PBMCs or T cells enriched from blood (not recorded which). In DNA, the CDR3 is TGTGCCAGCAGTTTTGGCTCACACGCAGATACGCAGTATTTT. It codes for CASSFGSHADTQYF.